The 16 T cell receptor beta chains given below trace back to one sample, sequenced in a study of cytomegalovirus exposure and HLA in healthy donors. Vbeta (60) and Jbeta (13) primers were used in the PCR. Assay used: immunoSEQ multiplex PCR; TCRdb lists only in-frame clones, some missing. This table holds 100,000 to 150,000 clones, about 80% found once. Input material: PBMCs. These receptors all stem from a man aged 30 to 45 in good health and CMV-seropositive.

This chain joins TRBV10-2 and TRBJ2-5; no firm D call. The germline V and J ends were trimmed by 3 bases and 1 base, with 3 bases remaining between them. Per the germline V gene, CDR1 is WSHSY and CDR2 is SAAADI. The CDR3 contains 12 residues. The CDR3 sequence is CASSDFQETQYF. The DNA for the CDR3 is TGCGCCAGCAGTGACTTCCAAGAGACCCAGTACTTC.

The chain recombines TRBV7-3 with TRBJ2-1, with TRBD1 matching 9 bases. After removal of 2 bases from V and 8 bases from J, the junction contained 4 bases not matched to a gene. Germline V CDR1 and CDR2: SGHTA, FQGTGA. CDR3 size: 14 residues. The CDR3 nucleotides are TGTGCCAGCAGCTTATCGGGACAGGGCTATGAGCAGTTCTTC. It codes for CASSLSGQGYEQFF.

The CDR3 region has the DNA TGCAGTGCTAGATCCCTCTACGAGCAGTACTTC. Protein product: CSARSLYEQYF. The chain links TRBV20-1 to TRBJ2-7; D remains unclear. V was cut by 2 bases and J by 3 bases, with 5 bases left in between. The CDR3 spans 11 residues. CDR1 DFQATT and CDR2 SNEGSKA come from the germline V gene (reference sequence).

The chain joins TRBV11-2 to TRBJ2-7; the D is unclear. V lost 3 bases to trimming and J lost 2 bases, with 2 bases between them. The CDR3 is 11 amino acids. Germline V gene sequence: CDR1 SGHAT, CDR2 FQNNGV. CDR3 sequence: CASSFAYEQYF. The CDR3 DNA reads TGTGCCAGCAGCTTCGCCTACGAGCAGTACTTC.

About this clone itself: The germline gene is not matched at one end of the junction; a read error may be the cause. V and J are TRBV7-9 and TRBJ2-6; 10 bases line up with TRBD1. The CDR3 is made up of 16 amino acids. Germline CDR1 and CDR2: SEHNR and FQNEAQ (reference sequence). CDR3 coding DNA: TGTGCCAGCAGACCCGGGACAGGGGCTGGGGCCAACGCCCTGACTTTC. It encodes CASRPGTGAGANALTF. Variable domain in full (rest from reference TRBV7-9 and TRBJ2-6): DTGVSQNPRHKITKRGQNVTFRCDPISEHNRLYWYRQTLGQGPEFLTYFQNEAQLEKSRLLSDRFSAERPKGSFSTLEIQRTEQGDSAMYLCASRPGTGAGANALTFGAGSRLTVL.

V gene TRBV6-5 combines with J gene TRBJ1-1; a possible D gene is TRBD1 (6 bases). CDR3 length: 12 amino acids. V gave up 2 bases and J gave up 7 bases, with 8 bases separating them. The germline gives CDR1 MNHEY, CDR2 SVGAGI. CDR3 amino acids: CASSYGGFEAFF. In nucleotides, the CDR3 is TGTGCCAGCAGTTACGGGGGCTTTGAAGCTTTCTTT.

This chain links TRBV10-3 with TRBJ1-2, with 9 bases lining up with TRBD1. This CDR3 contains 16 residues. The germline gives CDR1 ENHRY, CDR2 SYGVKD. V lost 3 bases to trimming and J lost 3 bases; unmatched junction nucleotides: 8. The CDR3 sequence is CAISDAGTGLDYGYTF. The CDR3 coding sequence is TGTGCCATCAGTGATGCCGGGACAGGGCTGGACTATGGCTACACCTTC.

This sequence joins TRBV28 and TRBJ2-7; possibly TRBD1 for D (7 bases). Germline V gives CDR1 MDHEN, CDR2 SYDVKM. The CDR3 has 17 amino acids. Trimming took off 5 bases at V and 3 bases at J, with 23 bases between the two ends. CDR3 nucleotide sequence: TGTGCCAGCAGTCACCCGGAGGGACAGCGGTATAACTACGAGCAGTACTTC. Encoded protein: CASSHPEGQRYNYEQYF.

The chain joins TRBV18 to TRBJ1-1, with D perhaps TRBD1 (6 bases). Germline CDR1 and CDR2: KGHSH and LQKENI. The germline V and J ends were trimmed by 5 bases and 4 bases, with 11 bases remaining between them. The CDR3 is made up of 13 amino acids. Here the CDR3 DNA reads TGTGCCAGCTCATACAGGGAAACCACTGAAGCTTTCTTT. Protein sequence: CASSYRETTEAFF.

This chain uses TRBV4-1 with TRBJ1-2; TRBD1 matches 8 bases. J gave up 6 bases and V 6 bases, and 12 bases lay outside the gene matches. CDR3 length equals 15 residues. Germline loops: CDR1 MGHRA, CDR2 YSYEKL. The CDR3 region is CASRPTGGRGDGYTF. The CDR3 region has the DNA TGCGCCAGCAGACCCACAGGGGGACGGGGCGATGGCTACACCTTC.

This chain connects TRBV7-8 to TRBJ1-2, with TRBD1 identical over 7 bases. The CDR3 is 13 residues long. The trim removed 10 bases at V and 2 bases at J, leaving 7 bases unmatched. Germline lookup yields CDR1 SGHVS and CDR2 FQNEAQ. The CDR3 sequence is CATSDRRNYGYTF. The CDR3 DNA reads TGTGCCACATCGGACAGGAGGAACTATGGCTACACCTTC.

The chain has TRBV6-5 and TRBJ2-5; 10 bases line up with TRBD1. The V segment lost 5 bases and the J segment 5 bases; nucleotides outside the gene matches: 8. Germline V CDR1 and CDR2: MNHEY, SVGAGI. This CDR3 comprises 15 residues. The CDR3 DNA is TGTGCCAGCAGTACGACAGGGGGCGTTGGGGAGACCCAGTACTTC. It is translated as CASSTTGGVGETQYF.

The chain employs TRBV7-9 and TRBJ2-5; D might be TRBD1 (5 bases). V lost 5 bases, J lost 3 bases, and 16 bases lay in between. Germline loops: CDR1 SEHNR, CDR2 FQNEAQ (reference sequence). The CDR3 extends over 15 amino acids. In DNA, the CDR3 is TGTGCCAGCAGCCCTGAGAGGACAAGGAAAGAGACCCAGTACTTC. It is translated as CASSPERTRKETQYF.

This rearrangement joins TRBV27 to TRBJ2-7, with TRBD1 as a possible D gene (6 bases). Germline values: CDR1 MNHEY, CDR2 SMNVEV (reference sequence). The V gene lost 3 bases and the J gene lost 4 bases, with 13 bases spanning the gap. The CDR3 has 14 amino acids. The CDR3 nucleotides are TGTGCCAGCAGTTTTTCGGGACAACAATACGAGCAGTACTTC. This sequence encodes CASSFSGQQYEQYF.

The chain carries TRBV9 and TRBJ2-7; 7 bases map to TRBD1. CDR1 is SGDLS and CDR2 is YYNGEE in the germline V gene. The CDR3 runs 14 residues. Unmatched junction bases numbered 7, after V lost 4 bases and J lost 3 bases. This CDR3 is CASSLQGNSYEQYF. CDR3 in DNA: TGTGCCAGCAGCCTACAGGGGAACAGCTACGAGCAGTACTTC.

The CDR3 DNA sequence: TGTGCCAGCAGCCTGAAACTAGCTCGGTCCTACAATGAGCAGTTCTTC. This sequence encodes CASSLKLARSYNEQFF. The rearrangement uses TRBV13 and TRBJ2-1; TRBD2 might be the D (6 bases). CDR3 length: 16 residues. Germline CDR1 PRHDT, CDR2 FYEKMQ (reference sequence). The germline V and J ends were trimmed by 5 bases and 1 base, with 15 bases remaining between them.